This TCR beta chain was documented in a study of cytomegalovirus exposure and HLA in healthy donors. V lost 0 bases and J lost 6; bases outside the gene matches: 8. The CDR3 has 17 amino acids. Germline V lookup: CDR1 MGHRA, CDR2 YSYEKL. Whole-study findings and limits: A link between a missense DCLRE1C variant and TCR beta V- and J-gene trimming emerged from a later analysis.

Turning to this clone: What it binds is unknown.

Each donor was nominally healthy when sampled (though unrecorded immune exposures were likely). Primers included in the PCR were 60 Vbeta and 13 Jbeta primers. Sequencing used immunoSEQ multiplex PCR; TCRdb keeps in-frame clones, though not all of them. The repertoire holds 240,000 or so clones, with about 81% as singletons. This sequence originates from a woman aged 60-70 years in good health and CMV-seropositive. The chain combines TRBV4-1 with TRBJ2-1, with 10 positions matching TRBD2. Sequencing input: PBMCs. The CDR3 DNA is TGCGCCAGCAGCCAAGAAGTGGGCGGGACTAGCGTCAATGAGCAGTTCTTC. Translating gives CASSQEVGGTSVNEQFF.